This T cell receptor beta chain was captured in a study of Ad26.COV2.S vaccination and SARS-CoV-2 variants. At the level of the study: In the COV1001 trial, the donor was in the Ad26.COV2.S arm. Doses of Ad26.COV2.S were injected into muscle once or twice, 56 days apart. Study-wide findings and caveats: Substantial breadth in spike-specific CD8+ and CD4+ T cell responses was reportedly seen after vaccination. Quantification of TCR breadth and depth may have yielded underestimates of total T cell responses.

Treatment reported: around 19 received Ad26.COV2.S at low or high dose, single or two shots; roughly five received placebo; per-sample allocation not given. Sampling was done on day 63 after the first vaccine or placebo injection. Looked up from germline, CDR1 is SNHLY and CDR2 is FYNNEI. Trimming pared 6 bases from V and 5 bases from J, leaving 13 bases between. The length of the CDR3 is 13 residues. Notes on this clone: Its antigen remains unidentified.

Some clones are missing from TCRdb's copy, which holds only in-frame ones; the method was immunoSEQ multiplex PCR. The data contain 300,000 to 350,000 clones, about 88% of them singletons. The chain joins TRBV2 to TRBJ2-5; a possible D gene is TRBD2 (6 bases). The specimen comprised peripheral blood, sampled in a trial of Ad26.COV2.S vaccine versus placebo. The TCR comes from a person aged 18-60 years who received the Ad26.COV2.S COVID-19 vaccine or a placebo. The CDR3 DNA sequence: TGTGCCAGCAGCCCGGGGCTAGCGGAGACCCAGTACTTC. Translation gives CASSPGLAETQYF.